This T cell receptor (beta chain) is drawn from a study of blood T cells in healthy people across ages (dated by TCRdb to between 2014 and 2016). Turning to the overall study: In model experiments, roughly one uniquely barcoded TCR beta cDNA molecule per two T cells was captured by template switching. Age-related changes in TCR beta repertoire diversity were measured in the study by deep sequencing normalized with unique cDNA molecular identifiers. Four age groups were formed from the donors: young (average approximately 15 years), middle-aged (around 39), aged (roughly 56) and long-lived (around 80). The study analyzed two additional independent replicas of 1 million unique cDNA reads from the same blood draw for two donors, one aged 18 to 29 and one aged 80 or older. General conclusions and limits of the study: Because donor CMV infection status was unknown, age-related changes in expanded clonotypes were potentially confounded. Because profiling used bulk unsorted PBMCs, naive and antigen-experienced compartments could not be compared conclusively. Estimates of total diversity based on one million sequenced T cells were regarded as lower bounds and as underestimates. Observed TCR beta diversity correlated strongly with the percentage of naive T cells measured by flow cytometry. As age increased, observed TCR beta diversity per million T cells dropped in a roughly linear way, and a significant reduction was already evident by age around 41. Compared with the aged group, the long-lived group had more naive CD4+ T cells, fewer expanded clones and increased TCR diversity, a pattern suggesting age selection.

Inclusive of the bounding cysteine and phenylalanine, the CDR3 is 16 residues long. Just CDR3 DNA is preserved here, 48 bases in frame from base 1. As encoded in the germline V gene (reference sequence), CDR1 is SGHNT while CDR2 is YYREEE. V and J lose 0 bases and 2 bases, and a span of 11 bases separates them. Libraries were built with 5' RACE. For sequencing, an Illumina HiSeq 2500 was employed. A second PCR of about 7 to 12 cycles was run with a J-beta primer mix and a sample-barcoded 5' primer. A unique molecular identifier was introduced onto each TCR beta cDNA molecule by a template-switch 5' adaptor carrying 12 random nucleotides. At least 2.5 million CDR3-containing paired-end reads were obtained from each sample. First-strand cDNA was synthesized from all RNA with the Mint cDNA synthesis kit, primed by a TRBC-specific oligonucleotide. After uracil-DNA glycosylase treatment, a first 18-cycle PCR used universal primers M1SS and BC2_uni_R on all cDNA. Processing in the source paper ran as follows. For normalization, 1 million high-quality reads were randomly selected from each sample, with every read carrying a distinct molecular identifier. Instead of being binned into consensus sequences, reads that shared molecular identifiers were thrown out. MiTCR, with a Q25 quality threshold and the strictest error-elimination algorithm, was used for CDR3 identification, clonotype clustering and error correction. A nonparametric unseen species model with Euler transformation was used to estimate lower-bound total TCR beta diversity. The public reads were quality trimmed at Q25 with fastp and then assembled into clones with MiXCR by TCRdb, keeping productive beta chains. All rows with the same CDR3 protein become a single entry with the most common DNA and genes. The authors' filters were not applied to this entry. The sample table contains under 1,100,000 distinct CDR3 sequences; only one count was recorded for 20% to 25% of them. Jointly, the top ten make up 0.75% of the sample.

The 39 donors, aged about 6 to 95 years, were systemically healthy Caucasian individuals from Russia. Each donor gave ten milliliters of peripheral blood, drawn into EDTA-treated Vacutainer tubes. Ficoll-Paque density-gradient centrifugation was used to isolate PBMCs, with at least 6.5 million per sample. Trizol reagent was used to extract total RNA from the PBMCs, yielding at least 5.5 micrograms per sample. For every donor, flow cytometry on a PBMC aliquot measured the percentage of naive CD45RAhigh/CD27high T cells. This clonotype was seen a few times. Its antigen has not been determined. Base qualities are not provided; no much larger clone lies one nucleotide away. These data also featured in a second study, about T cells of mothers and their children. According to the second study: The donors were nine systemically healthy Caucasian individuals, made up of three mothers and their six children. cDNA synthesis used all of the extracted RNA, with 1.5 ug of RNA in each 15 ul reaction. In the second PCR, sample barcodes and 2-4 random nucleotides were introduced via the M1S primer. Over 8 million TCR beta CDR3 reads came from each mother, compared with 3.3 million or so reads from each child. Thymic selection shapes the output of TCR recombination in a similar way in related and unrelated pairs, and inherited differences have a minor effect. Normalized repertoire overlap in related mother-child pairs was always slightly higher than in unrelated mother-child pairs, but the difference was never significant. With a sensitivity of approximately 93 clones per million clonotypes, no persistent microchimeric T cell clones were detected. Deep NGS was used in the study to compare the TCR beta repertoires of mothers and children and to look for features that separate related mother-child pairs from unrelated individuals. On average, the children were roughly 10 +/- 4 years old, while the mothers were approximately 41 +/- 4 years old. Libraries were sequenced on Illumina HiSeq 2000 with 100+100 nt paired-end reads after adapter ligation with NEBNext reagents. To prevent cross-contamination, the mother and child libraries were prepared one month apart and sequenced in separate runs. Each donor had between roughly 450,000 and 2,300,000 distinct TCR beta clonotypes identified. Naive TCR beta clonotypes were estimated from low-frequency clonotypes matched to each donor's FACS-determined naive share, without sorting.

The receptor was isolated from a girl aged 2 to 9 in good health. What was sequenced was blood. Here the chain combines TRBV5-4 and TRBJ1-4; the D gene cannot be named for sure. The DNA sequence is TGTGCCAGCAGCTTGGGGTACGGTGGTACTAATGAAAAACTGTTTTTT. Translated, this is CASSLGYGGTNEKLFF.